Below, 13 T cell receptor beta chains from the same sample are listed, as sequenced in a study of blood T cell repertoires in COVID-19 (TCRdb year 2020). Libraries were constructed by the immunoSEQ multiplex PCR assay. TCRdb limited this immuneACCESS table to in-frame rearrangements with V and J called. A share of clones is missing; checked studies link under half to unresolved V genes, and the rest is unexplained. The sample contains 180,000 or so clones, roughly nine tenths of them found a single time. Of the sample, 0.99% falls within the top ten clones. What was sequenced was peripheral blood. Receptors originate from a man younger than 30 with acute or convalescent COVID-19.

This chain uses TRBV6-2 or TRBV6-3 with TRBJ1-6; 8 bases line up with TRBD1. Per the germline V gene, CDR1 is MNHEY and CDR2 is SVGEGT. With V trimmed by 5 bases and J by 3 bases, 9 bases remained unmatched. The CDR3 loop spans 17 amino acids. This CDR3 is CASSLLWTGSYNSPLHF. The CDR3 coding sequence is TGTGCCAGCAGTCTCTTATGGACAGGGAGCTATAATTCACCCCTCCACTTT.

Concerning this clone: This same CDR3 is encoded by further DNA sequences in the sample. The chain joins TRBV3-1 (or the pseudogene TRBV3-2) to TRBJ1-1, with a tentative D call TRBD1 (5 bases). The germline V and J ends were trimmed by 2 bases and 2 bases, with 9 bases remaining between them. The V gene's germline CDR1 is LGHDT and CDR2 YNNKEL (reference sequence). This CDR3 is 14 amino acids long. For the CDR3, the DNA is TGTGCCAGCAGCCAACCTCAGGGAAACACTGAAGCTTTCTTT. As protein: CASSQPQGNTEAFF.

CDR3 in amino acids: CASSPPELAPESSSYEQYF. In DNA, the CDR3 is TGTGCCAGCTCCCCTCCGGAACTAGCGCCCGAATCGAGCTCCTACGAGCAGTACTTC. The chain combines TRBV7-7 with TRBJ2-7; 7 bases match TRBD2. The CDR3 extends over 19 amino acids. Trimming at V came to 8 bases and at J to 0 bases, leaving 22 bases not matched to a gene. Germline-derived CDR1 and CDR2 are SSHAT and FNYEAQ (reference sequence).

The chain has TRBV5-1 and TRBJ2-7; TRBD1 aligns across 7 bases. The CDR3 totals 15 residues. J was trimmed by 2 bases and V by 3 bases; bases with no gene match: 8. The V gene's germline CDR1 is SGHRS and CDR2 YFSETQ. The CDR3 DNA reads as TGCGCCAGCAGCTACCGGACAGGCGGTACCTACGAGCAGTACTTC. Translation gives CASSYRTGGTYEQYF.

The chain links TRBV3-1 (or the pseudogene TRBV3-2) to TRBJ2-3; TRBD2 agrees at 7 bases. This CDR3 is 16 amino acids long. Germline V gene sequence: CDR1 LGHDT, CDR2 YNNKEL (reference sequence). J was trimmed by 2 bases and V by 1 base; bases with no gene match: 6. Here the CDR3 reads CASSQAGLTNTDTQYF. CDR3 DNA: TGTGCCAGCAGCCAAGCGGGACTAACTAACACAGATACGCAGTATTTT.

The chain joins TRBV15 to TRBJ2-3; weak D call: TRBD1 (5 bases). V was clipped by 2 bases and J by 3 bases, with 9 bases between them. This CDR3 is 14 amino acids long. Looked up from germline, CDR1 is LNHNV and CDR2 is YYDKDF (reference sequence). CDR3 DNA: TGTGCCACCAGCAGACAGGGTGTAACAGATACGCAGTATTTT. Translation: CATSRQGVTDTQYF. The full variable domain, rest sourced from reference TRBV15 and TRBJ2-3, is DAMVIQNPRYQVTQFGKPVTLSCSQTLNHNVMYWYQQKSSQAPKLLFHYYDKDFNNEADTPDNFQSRRPNTSFCFLDIRSPGLGDTAMYLCATSRQGVTDTQYFGPGTRLTVL.

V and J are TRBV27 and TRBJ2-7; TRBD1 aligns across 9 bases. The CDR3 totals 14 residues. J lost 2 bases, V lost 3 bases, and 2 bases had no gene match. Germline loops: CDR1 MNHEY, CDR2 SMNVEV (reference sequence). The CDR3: CASSFGTGPYEQYF. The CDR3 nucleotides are TGTGCCAGCAGTTTCGGGACAGGGCCCTACGAGCAGTACTTC.

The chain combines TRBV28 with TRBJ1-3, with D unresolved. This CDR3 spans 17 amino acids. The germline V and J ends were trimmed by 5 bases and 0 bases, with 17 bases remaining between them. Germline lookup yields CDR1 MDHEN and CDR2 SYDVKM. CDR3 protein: CASSKPSSPYSGNTIYF. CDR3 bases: TGTGCCAGCAGTAAACCTAGTTCCCCGTACTCTGGAAACACCATATATTTT.

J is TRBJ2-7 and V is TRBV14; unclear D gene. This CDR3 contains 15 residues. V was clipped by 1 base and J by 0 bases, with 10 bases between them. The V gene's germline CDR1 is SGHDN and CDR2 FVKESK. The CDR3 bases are TGTGCCAGCAGCCAAGGATTAGACATCTCCTACGAGCAGTACTTC. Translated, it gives CASSQGLDISYEQYF.

CDR3 region: CASSPLKQGDTQYF. CDR3 nucleotide sequence: TGCGCCAGCAGCCCTCTAAAACAGGGGGATACGCAGTATTTT. The genes are TRBV4-1 and TRBJ2-3; 7 nucleotides agree with TRBD1. CDR1 and CDR2 from the germline V gene are MGHRA and YSYEKL. CDR3 length: 14 amino acids. J gave up 6 bases and V 4 bases, and 7 bases lay outside the gene matches.

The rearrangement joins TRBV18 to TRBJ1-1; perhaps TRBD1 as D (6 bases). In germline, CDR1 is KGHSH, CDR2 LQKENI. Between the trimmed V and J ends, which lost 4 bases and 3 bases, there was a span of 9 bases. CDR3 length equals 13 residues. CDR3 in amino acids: CASSLQGHTEAFF. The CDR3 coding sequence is TGTGCCAGCTCACTACAGGGACACACTGAAGCTTTCTTT.

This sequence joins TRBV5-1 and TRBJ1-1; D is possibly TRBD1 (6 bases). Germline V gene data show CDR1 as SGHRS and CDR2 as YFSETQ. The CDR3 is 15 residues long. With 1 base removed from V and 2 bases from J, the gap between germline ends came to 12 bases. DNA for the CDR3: TGCGCCAGCAGCTTGCGGACAGACACTAACACTGAAGCTTTCTTT. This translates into CASSLRTDTNTEAFF.

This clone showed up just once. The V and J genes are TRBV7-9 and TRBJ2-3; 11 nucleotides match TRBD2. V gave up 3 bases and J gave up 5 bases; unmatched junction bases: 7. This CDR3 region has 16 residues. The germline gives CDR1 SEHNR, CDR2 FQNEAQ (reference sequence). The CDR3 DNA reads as TGTGCCAGCAGCTTCATGACTAGCGGGGTTAGAGATACGCAGTATTTT. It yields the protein CASSFMTSGVRDTQYF.